This TCR beta chain was retrieved from a study of CD8 T cells in Susac syndrome. In germline, CDR1 is MNHNS, CDR2 SASEGT. The CDR3 has 16 residues. Trimming cost V 2 bases and J 3 bases; bases outside gene matches: 2. With random hexamers, roughly 0.45 to 1 ug RNA was reverse transcribed. TCRdb redid the calling of the immunoSEQ multiplex PCR reads with MiXCR, one entry per CDR3 protein. This table has hundreds of thousands of distinct CDR3 sequences, approximately 85% appearing once. The table lists this clonotype with a few counts. TEMRA cells were FACS-enriched, unlike CD8+ and CD4+ T cells, which were negatively isolated.

What was sequenced was CD8+ T cells from PBMCs. This rearrangement joins TRBV6-1 to TRBJ2-1; 12 nucleotides line up with TRBD1. The receptor was isolated from a human donor with multiple sclerosis. CDR3: CASSERDRGRYNEQFF. As DNA, the CDR3 is TGTGCCAGCAGTGAACGGGACAGGGGGCGCTACAATGAGCAGTTCTTC.